The 13 T cell receptor beta chains below were found in one sample sequenced in a study of Ad26.COV2.S vaccination and SARS-CoV-2 variants. Sequencing used immunoSEQ multiplex PCR; TCRdb keeps in-frame clones, though not all of them. The data contain roughly 680,000 clones, 89% of them seen just once; the ten biggest clones take up approximately 1.5%. The treatment was: over 15 received Ad26.COV2.S at low or high dose, single or two shots; 5 received placebo; per-sample allocation not given. The samples date from day 63 after the first vaccine or placebo injection. The specimen comprised peripheral blood, sampled in a trial of Ad26.COV2.S vaccine versus placebo. All receptors come from a person between 18 and 65 years old who received the Ad26.COV2.S COVID-19 vaccine or a placebo.

This chain links TRBV13 with TRBJ2-1, with 7 bases lining up with TRBD2. J was trimmed by 9 bases and V by 5 bases; bases with no gene match: 4. CDR1 PRHDT and CDR2 FYEKMQ come from the germline V gene (reference sequence). CDR3 length: 12 residues. The CDR3 loop reads CASSNLAAEQFF. In nucleotides, the CDR3 is TGTGCCAGCAGCAACCTAGCGGCTGAGCAGTTCTTC.

This rearrangement joins TRBV3-1 (or the pseudogene TRBV3-2) to TRBJ2-1; perhaps TRBD1 as D (5 bases). There are 15 residues in the CDR3. Per germline, CDR1 LGHDT and CDR2 YNNKEL (reference sequence). Trimming took 3 bases from V and 0 from J, leaving 9 bases between them. DNA of the CDR3: TGTGCCAGCAGCCATGGGGCAAGCTCCTACAATGAGCAGTTCTTC. Its protein product is CASSHGASSYNEQFF.

The chain couples TRBV4-3 to TRBJ1-1; D is ambiguous. The CDR3 spans 15 residues. From germline, CDR1 is LGHNA and CDR2 YSLEER. Deletions cut 0 bases from V and 0 bases from J, with 8 bases between. CDR3 DNA sequence: TGCGCCAGCAGCCAAGAGGCAAGCCTGAACACTGAAGCTTTCTTT. It translates to CASSQEASLNTEAFF.

V is TRBV5-6 and J is TRBJ2-3, with 10 bases identical to TRBD2. This CDR3 region has 16 residues. Germline V lookup: CDR1 SGHDT, CDR2 YYEEEE. Trimming removed 2 bases from V and 6 bases from J; junction bases left unmatched: 9. CDR3 region: CASSFVMTSGWDTQYF. DNA for the CDR3: TGTGCCAGCAGCTTCGTCATGACTAGCGGGTGGGATACGCAGTATTTT.

CDR3 DNA: TGTGCCAGCAGCTTCGGGGCAGGCGATCAGCCCCAGCATTTT. Encoded protein: CASSFGAGDQPQHF. The chain carries TRBV5-6 and TRBJ1-5; D perhaps matches TRBD1 (5 bases). The germline gives CDR1 SGHDT, CDR2 YYEEEE. V lost 2 bases, J lost 5 bases, and 11 bases lay in between. This CDR3 spans 14 amino acids. The complete variable domain, with remaining parts taken from reference TRBV5-6 and TRBJ1-5, reads DAGVTQSPTHLIKTRGQQVTLRCSPKSGHDTVSWYQQALGQGPQFIFQYYEEEERQRGNFPDRFSGHQFPNYSSELNVNALLLGDSALYLCASSFGAGDQPQHFGDGTRLSIL.

A single count supports this clone. The V gene is TRBV7-2, the J gene TRBJ2-3; D is undetermined. V lost 2 bases and J 0 bases, leaving 12 bases between the germline ends. Per germline, CDR1 SGHTA and CDR2 FQGNSA. This CDR3 spans 16 amino acids. The CDR3 sequence is CASSLTGTASTDTQYF. The CDR3 nucleotides are TGTGCCAGCAGCTTAACTGGAACAGCTAGCACAGATACGCAGTATTTT.

In DNA form, the CDR3 reads TGCGCCAGCAGCTTCGTGGGAATGGGGCAAGAGACCCAGTACTTC. Encoded protein: CASSFVGMGQETQYF. This chain uses TRBV5-1 with TRBJ2-5, with D unresolved. V lost 2 bases to trimming and J lost 2 bases, with 13 bases between them. Germline V gene lookup returns CDR1 SGHRS and CDR2 YFSETQ. The CDR3 loop spans 15 amino acids.

This clone has more than one count but fewer than ten. V gene TRBV4-3 combines with J gene TRBJ2-7; D could derive from TRBD1 or TRBD2 (5 bases each). Germline assignment: CDR1 LGHNA and CDR2 YSLEER. V was cut by 4 bases and J by 5 bases, with 15 bases left in between. The length of the CDR3 is 14 residues. The CDR3 DNA follows: TGCGCCAGCAGCCGTCGGCGAGGGGCAGACGAGCAGTACTTC. Translating it yields CASSRRRGADEQYF.

The chain recombines TRBV4-1 with TRBJ2-2; D call uncertain. Germline V gene sequence: CDR1 MGHRA, CDR2 YSYEKL. Trimming took 2 bases from V and 5 from J, leaving 9 bases between them. The CDR3 totals 14 residues. The CDR3, as DNA: TGCGCCAGCAGCCAATCCTCGTTTACCGGGGAGCTGTTTTTT. Translating it yields CASSQSSFTGELFF.

This chain connects TRBV6-5 to TRBJ2-5, with no clear D. V lost 4 bases and J 1 base, leaving 13 bases between the germline ends. CDR1 and CDR2 from the germline V gene are MNHEY and SVGAGI. The CDR3 sequence is 15 residues long. For the CDR3, the DNA is TGTGCCAGCAGTTTCACCCGGAACATCCAAGAGACCCAGTACTTC. This gives the protein CASSFTRNIQETQYF.

This clone occurred a few times. This chain uses TRBV19 with TRBJ2-7; tentative D call: TRBD2 (6 bases). Germline CDR1 and CDR2: LNHDA and SQIVND (reference sequence). The CDR3 totals 14 residues. V lost 5 bases to trimming and J lost 7 bases, with 18 bases between them. The CDR3 here is CASSPWTTPVEQYF. CDR3 in DNA: TGTGCCAGTAGTCCTTGGACTACACCAGTAGAGCAGTACTTC.

As regards this clone: The same CDR3 is also encoded by other DNA sequences in this sample. The rearrangement joins TRBV7-2 to TRBJ1-1, with no clear D. This CDR3 comprises 13 residues. Germline values: CDR1 SGHTA, CDR2 FQGNSA. Trimming pared 5 bases from V and 1 base from J, leaving 8 bases between. DNA for the CDR3: TGTGCCAGCAGCCTGAGCGGGAACACTGAAGCTTTCTTT. The encoded protein is CASSLSGNTEAFF.

V gene TRBV7-9 combines with J gene TRBJ2-1; 8 bases agree with TRBD1. Losses at the gene ends were 1 base for V and 11 bases for J; bases not matched to a gene: 7. Germline V CDR1 and CDR2: SEHNR, FQNEAQ (reference sequence). This CDR3 region has 14 residues. This CDR3 reads CASSLGPGDRQQFF. The CDR3 coding sequence is TGTGCCAGCAGCTTAGGTCCAGGGGACAGGCAGCAGTTCTTC.